This T cell receptor (beta chain) was identified in a study of beta chain features in type 1 diabetes. In the study overall: The samples had around 98 million sorted cells examined in all.

Averaging around 120 mL, one heparinised blood draw was given by each donor. Cells sorted by CD45RO/CCR7/CD25/CD127/CD95/CD27 comprised CD4+ naive, central memory, regulatory and stem cell-like memory cells. The CDR3 sequence is 15 residues long. The V end was cut by 5 bases, the J end by 4 bases, with 18 bases between. Germline CDR1 and CDR2: SQVTM and ANQGSEA. On this clone itself: No antigen is known for it.

Points from the study as a whole: TCRB CDR3 length was moderately but significantly reduced in all four CD4+ subsets of Type 1 diabetes patients.

Of the isolated RNA, all was reverse transcribed, and so the sequenced material was expressed TCRB transcripts. Some clones are missing from TCRdb's copy, which holds only in-frame ones; the method was immunoSEQ multiplex PCR. The sample lists 280,000 or so clones; approximately 16% were seen once. This chain links TRBV29-1 with TRBJ2-1; a possible D gene is TRBD2 (6 bases). The sequenced sample consisted of naive CD4+ T cells from blood. This receptor was obtained from a man aged 18-30 years with type 1 diabetes. The DNA for the CDR3 is TGCAGCGTTTGGGCGGGGATAGCGATTTACAATGAGCAGTTCTTC. Translation: CSVWAGIAIYNEQFF.